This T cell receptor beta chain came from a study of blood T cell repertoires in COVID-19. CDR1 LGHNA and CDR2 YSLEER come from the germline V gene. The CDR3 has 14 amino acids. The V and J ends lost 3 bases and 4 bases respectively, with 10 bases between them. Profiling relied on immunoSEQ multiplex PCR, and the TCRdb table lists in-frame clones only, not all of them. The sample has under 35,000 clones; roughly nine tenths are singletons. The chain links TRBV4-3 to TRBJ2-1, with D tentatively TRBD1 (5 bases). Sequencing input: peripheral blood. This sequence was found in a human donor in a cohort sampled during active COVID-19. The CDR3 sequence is CASSHAGIYNEQFF. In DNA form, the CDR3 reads TGCGCCAGCAGCCATGCAGGGATATACAATGAGCAGTTCTTC.